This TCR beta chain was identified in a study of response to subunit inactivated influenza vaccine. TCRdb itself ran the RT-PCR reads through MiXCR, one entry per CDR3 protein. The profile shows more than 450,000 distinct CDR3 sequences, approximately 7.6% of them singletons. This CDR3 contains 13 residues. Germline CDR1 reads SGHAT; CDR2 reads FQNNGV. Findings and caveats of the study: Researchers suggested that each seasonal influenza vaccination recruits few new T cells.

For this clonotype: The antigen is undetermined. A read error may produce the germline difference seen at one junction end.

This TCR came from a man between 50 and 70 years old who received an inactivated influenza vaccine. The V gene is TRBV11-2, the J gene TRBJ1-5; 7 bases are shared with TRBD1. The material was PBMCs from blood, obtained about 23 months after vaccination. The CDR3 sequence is CASRKDRAQLQHF. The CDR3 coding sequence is TGTGCCAGCAGGAAAGACAGGGCTCAGCTCCAGCATTTT.